The 12 T cell receptor beta chains below all came from one sample that was sequenced in a study of T cells in women clearing cervical HPV infection. Profiling relied on immunoSEQ multiplex PCR, and the TCRdb table lists in-frame clones only, not all of them. Its listing shows 20,000 or so clones. Input material: blood buffy coat. These receptors were collected from a woman aged 18 to 75 with a cervical HPV16 infection that either progressed to CIN3+ or cleared (not recorded which).

As to this clone: The read halts 3 residues ahead of the CDR3 end, with the missing end drawn from the germline J gene. The chain has TRBV20-1 and TRBJ2-3; the D gene is possibly TRBD2 (5 bases). V dropped 1 base and J dropped 2 bases, with 19 bases sitting between them. The CDR3 is 17 amino acids. The germline V gene encodes CDR1 DFQATT and CDR2 SNEGSKA (reference sequence). The CDR3 here is CSARANPGSVPTDTQYF. CDR3 bases read: TGCAGTGCTAGAGCCAACCCCGGTAGCGTACCCACAGATACG.

Concerning this clone: The read halts 3 residues ahead of the CDR3 end, with the missing end drawn from the germline J gene. The V and J genes are TRBV20-1 and TRBJ2-1; 8 bases match TRBD2. Trimming removed 5 bases from V and 7 bases from J; junction bases left unmatched: 10. The CDR3 runs 14 residues. Per germline, CDR1 DFQATT and CDR2 SNEGSKA (reference sequence). CDR3 bases read: TGCAGTGCTGAACTAGCGGTGAAGTGGAATGAG. Translated: CSAELAVKWNE. The CDR3 reads in full as CSAELAVKWNEQFF.

As regards this clone: The read stops 3 residues short of the end of the CDR3; the missing end is completed from the germline J gene. The genes are TRBV18 and TRBJ1-2; D gene uncertain. The CDR3 is made up of 13 amino acids. The germline gives CDR1 KGHSH, CDR2 LQKENI. Partial CDR3 DNA: TGTGCCAGCTCACCACAGCCTCCCTCCGAC. Translated: CASSPQPPSD. The full CDR3 protein is CASSPQPPSDYTF.

About this clone: The read is 3 residues too short to cover the CDR3 end, so that end is filled in from the germline J gene. The chain has TRBV20-1 and TRBJ2-3, with D possibly TRBD2 on 7 matching bases. Germline lookup yields CDR1 DFQATT and CDR2 SNEGSKA (reference sequence). CDR3 size: 16 residues. V was pared by 1 base and J by 2 bases, with 16 bases between. The CDR3 bases that were read are TGCAGTGCTAGAGTTTCGCGGGGGCCTATCACAGATACG. Translated: CSARVSRGPITDT. Given in full, the CDR3 is CSARVSRGPITDTQYF.

CDR3 loop: CASSPWGEGADTQYF. CDR3 bases read: TGTGCCAGCTCCCCGTGGGGGGAGGGGGCGGATACG. The chain has TRBV28 and TRBJ2-3; D may match TRBD1 or TRBD2 (7 bases each). The read ends 3 residues early relative to the CDR3; the germline J gene fills the gap. V lost 8 bases and J 6 bases, leaving 21 bases between the germline ends. Germline CDR1 is MDHEN and CDR2 is SYDVKM. This CDR3 has 15 amino acids.

In the case of this clone: Read data end 3 residues before the CDR3 end; the end is taken from the germline J gene. This chain connects TRBV20-1 to TRBJ1-2; D possibly corresponds to TRBD1 (5 bases). CDR3 length: 15 residues. The germline gives CDR1 DFQATT, CDR2 SNEGSKA (reference sequence). CDR3: CSAQRTGDAYYDYTF. The DNA read from the CDR3 is TGCAGTGCCCAACGTACAGGCGACGCCTACTACGAC.

As to this clone: The read falls 3 residues short of the CDR3 end, and the missing part is taken from the germline J gene. The chain joins TRBV20-1 to TRBJ1-2; 8 nucleotides match TRBD1. The CDR3 sequence is 17 residues long. Trimming cost V 3 bases and J 4 bases; bases outside gene matches: 16. Germline CDR1 and CDR2: DFQATT and SNEGSKA (reference sequence). This CDR3 is CSASQPSGTGPFYGYTF. The CDR3 DNA, read in part, is TGCAGTGCTAGCCAGCCTTCCGGGACAGGCCCTTTCTATGGC.

With regard to this clone: The read ends 3 residues before the CDR3 terminus; that terminus is restored from the germline J gene. This rearrangement joins TRBV6-2 or TRBV6-3 to TRBJ1-4; D is possibly TRBD1 (6 bases). V lost 6 bases and J lost 3, with 11 bases in between. Germline-derived CDR1 and CDR2 are MNHEY and SVGEGT. This CDR3 is built from 14 residues. CDR3 in amino acids: CASSHAGANEKLFF. Partial CDR3 DNA: TGTGCCAGCAGCCACGCAGGGGCTAATGAAAAA.

A note on this clone: The read stops 3 residues short of the end of the CDR3; the missing end is completed from the germline J gene. The J gene is TRBJ2-1, the V gene TRBV30; D is possibly TRBD1 (6 bases). The V and J ends lost 3 bases and 6 bases respectively, with 15 bases between them. There are 14 residues in the CDR3. Germline V CDR1 and CDR2: GTSNPN, SVGIG (reference sequence). CDR3: CAWRTGQFINEQFF. CDR3 bases read: TGTGCCTGGAGAACAGGGCAGTTCATCAATGAG. The variable domain in full, completed from reference TRBV30 and TRBJ2-1, reads SQTIHQWPATLVQPVGSPLSLECTVEGTSNPNLYWYRQAAGRGLQLLFYSVGIGQISSEVPQNLSASRPQDRQFILSSKKLLLSDSGFYLCAWRTGQFINEQFFGPGTRLTVL.

Worth noting for this clone: The missing CDR3 end, 3 residues past where the read stops, is filled in from the germline J gene. The chain recombines TRBV14 with TRBJ2-5; 8 positions agree with TRBD2. The CDR3 is 16 residues long. CDR1 and CDR2 from the germline V gene are SGHDN and FVKESK. Losses at the gene ends were 4 bases for V and 4 bases for J; bases not matched to a gene: 11. The covered CDR3 bases are TGTGCCAGCAGCCCTGGACTAGCTACATTGGGAGAGACC. Residues: CASSPGLATLGET. The whole CDR3 protein is CASSPGLATLGETQYF.

In regard to this clone: The DNA ends 3 residues before the CDR3 does, and the rest of the CDR3 is filled in from the germline J gene. The chain carries TRBV7-2 and TRBJ2-3; no reliable D call. The V end was cut by 0 bases, the J end by 2 bases, with 6 bases between. The CDR3 contains 14 residues. The germline V gene encodes CDR1 SGHTA and CDR2 FQGNSA. The CDR3 loop is CASSLALNTDTQYF. The CDR3 DNA, read in part, is TGTGCCAGCAGCTTAGCACTGAACACAGATACG.

Of note for this clone: The CDR3 end lies 3 residues beyond the end of the read and is filled in from the germline J gene. The V and J genes are TRBV12-3 or TRBV12-4 and TRBJ2-5, with D hard to call. The CDR3 spans 14 residues. Trimming left V 9 bases short and J 0 bases short, with 14 bases between. The sequenced part of the CDR3 DNA is TGTGCCAGTTTAGCCGATTTGTACCAAGAGACC. Protein product: CASLADLYQET. The entire CDR3 sequence reads CASLADLYQETQYF.